A selection of T cell receptor beta chains follows, all from one sample in a study of T cell responses to AZD1222 COVID-19 vaccine. Measured with immunoSEQ multiplex PCR; TCRdb has only the in-frame clones, and not every one. The sample holds under 80,000 clones, approximately 79% seen once. The sequencing used peripheral blood, collected on day 0 of MenACWY control vaccination. All receptors come from an adult in good health. Each CDR3 is given without its conserved first and last residue. Fields, in order: CDR3 length, V gene, CDR3 protein.

length: 12; V: TRBV6-1; CDR3: ASSLVSGGKLRF
length: 14; V: TRBV5-4; CDR3: ASSQGLELAGGTQY
length: 11; V: TRBV5-5; CDR3: ASSQVGGNEQY
length: 11; V: TRBV9; CDR3: ASSPGIGGEQY
length: 12; V: TRBV30; CDR3: AWSSSSLNYGYT
length: 12; V: TRBV30; CDR3: AWSGGLTNYEQY
length: 13; V: TRBV7-9; CDR3: ASSPGTHKFNEQF
length: 13; V: TRBV5-6; CDR3: ASSPRAGARYEQY
length: 13; V: TRBV19; CDR3: ASSISGWSNQPQH
length: 11; V: TRBV6-5; CDR3: ASSRDGSYGYT
length: 11; V: TRBV7-2; CDR3: ASVLILGNEQF
length: 14; V: TRBV7-6; CDR3: ASSLDRVGSGETQY
length: 12; V: TRBV21-1; CDR3: ASSKVQTPHGYT
length: 14; V: TRBV3-1/TRBV3-2; CDR3: ASSQDRGSPLSTQY
length: 13; V: TRBV11-2; CDR3: ASSFPGGKAYEQY
length: 10; V: TRBV6-5; CDR3: ASSSLNSPLH
length: 13; V: TRBV3-1/TRBV3-2; CDR3: ASTAGGTGGNEQF
length: 13; V: TRBV6-6; CDR3: ASRPDRGAYNEQF
length: 10; V: TRBV6-1; CDR3: ASSELGYEQY
length: 13; V: TRBV7-3; CDR3: ASSLGVVAYNEQF
length: 12; V: TRBV19; CDR3: ASSWTADNQPQH
length: 14; V: TRBV7-8; CDR3: ASSGVAGGLYNEQF
length: 11; V: TRBV9; CDR3: ASSGPPNTEAF
length: 11; V: TRBV25-1; CDR3: ASSAGGNQPQH
length: 14; V: TRBV4-3; CDR3: ASSRTPLSYNSPLH
length: 13; V: TRBV7-8; CDR3: ASSQTLAGPGEQY
length: 15; V: TRBV5-6; CDR3: ASSLAEGGRANTEAF
length: 14; V: TRBV9; CDR3: ASSSGQAGTNEKLF
length: 15; V: TRBV5-1; CDR3: ASSREPGQGLNYGYT
length: 8; V: TRBV19; CDR3: TGQDDEAF
length: 13; V: TRBV6-5; CDR3: ASRTDYRGTGELF
length: 15; V: TRBV5-1; CDR3: ASSLDGVGGTTGELF
length: 12; V: TRBV19; CDR3: ASRRTSSTDTQY
length: 13; V: TRBV9; CDR3: ASSVAHRSQETQY
length: 15; V: TRBV7-8; CDR3: ASGPRTRSRGNTEAF
length: 14; V: TRBV4-1; CDR3: ASSPGGRSSYNEQF
length: 13; V: TRBV27; CDR3: ASSPQGAIVQPQH
length: 11; V: TRBV18; CDR3: ASSPGLNTEAF
length: 9; V: TRBV6-6; CDR3: ASRAGNTIY
length: 11; V: TRBV18; CDR3: ASFRTGDHEQY